One and the same sample provided the 16 T cell receptor beta chains below, sequenced in a study of blood T cell repertoires in COVID-19. TCRdb's table, derived via immunoSEQ multiplex PCR, lists solely in-frame clones and lacks some. The data contain approximately 220,000 clones, 85% to 90% of them singletons. Sequences were obtained from peripheral blood. The receptors were gathered from a man between 60 and 75 years old who had recovered from COVID-19.

This clone was counted a single time. The chain has TRBV11-2 and TRBJ1-2, with a tentative D call TRBD1 (5 bases). The germline CDR1 and CDR2 sequences are SGHAT and FQNNGV. This CDR3 is 15 amino acids long. The V end was cut by 5 bases, the J end by 3 bases, with 16 bases between. CDR3 sequence: CASSIRQRSHYGYTF. DNA of the CDR3: TGTGCCAGCAGCATTAGACAGCGCTCTCACTATGGCTACACCTTC.

J is TRBJ2-2 and V is TRBV7-7, with 13 bases that match TRBD2. Unmatched junction bases numbered 2, after V lost 4 bases and J lost 6 bases. Germline V gene sequence: CDR1 SSHAT, CDR2 FNYEAQ (reference sequence). The CDR3 extends over 15 amino acids. The CDR3 DNA is TGTGCCAGCAGCTCAACTAGCGGGGGGGCCGGGGAGCTGTTTTTT. Encoded protein: CASSSTSGGAGELFF.

This chain links TRBV30 with TRBJ1-2; 9 bases line up with TRBD1. The CDR3 runs to 14 residues. Germline values: CDR1 GTSNPN, CDR2 SVGIG (reference sequence). The V gene end was trimmed by 1 base and the J gene end by 12 bases; junction bases not matched to a gene: 12. The CDR3 coding sequence is TGTGCCTGGAGTGCAACGCCCTCTACAGGGGGCAACACCTTC. Its translation is CAWSATPSTGGNTF.

V gene TRBV10-3 combines with J gene TRBJ1-3; 8 nucleotides line up with TRBD1. Germline trimming cut 2 bases from V and 1 base from J; bases unmatched to any gene: 10. Germline values: CDR1 ENHRY, CDR2 SYGVKD. This CDR3 is built from 18 residues. The chain's CDR3 is CAISEQQGQGRSGNTIYF. CDR3 in DNA: TGTGCCATCAGTGAGCAACAAGGACAGGGAAGGTCTGGAAACACCATATATTTT.

The chain has TRBV5-1 and TRBJ1-2; D call uncertain. CDR3 length: 12 amino acids. Germline V gene data show CDR1 as SGHRS and CDR2 as YFSETQ. Trimming took 0 bases from V and 5 from J, leaving 5 bases between them. In DNA, the CDR3 is TGCGCCAGCAGCTTGGACAGTTATGGCTACACCTTC. This sequence encodes CASSLDSYGYTF.

This clone turned up a few times. The V and J genes are TRBV19 and TRBJ2-5; TRBD2 agrees at 8 bases. CDR1 and CDR2 from the germline V gene are LNHDA and SQIVND (reference sequence). The CDR3 consists of 15 residues. V trimming: 1 base; J trimming: 7 bases; junction bases outside the gene matches: 8. CDR3 coding DNA: TGTGCCAGTAGTATAGGTAGCGGGGCCGGCGGGACCCAGTACTTC. Protein: CASSIGSGAGGTQYF.

The rearrangement uses TRBV24-1 and TRBJ1-1, with a possible D match to TRBD1 (5 bases). Trimming stripped 7 bases from V and 8 bases from J, with 16 bases between. The CDR3 spans 13 residues. Germline loops: CDR1 KGHDR, CDR2 SFDVKD. In DNA form, the CDR3 reads TGTGCCACCAGCCTCTCGGGGGGAAGAGAAGCTTTCTTT. This gives the protein CATSLSGGREAFF.

The rearrangement joins TRBV29-1 to TRBJ2-3, with 10 bases lining up with TRBD1. V lost 1 base, J lost 3 bases, and 19 bases stayed unmatched. Germline assignment: CDR1 SQVTM and CDR2 ANQGSEA. The CDR3 has 20 residues. Written as DNA, the CDR3 is TGCAGCGTTGAAGTGGAGGCGACCGGGACAGGGGCGTGGAGAACAGATACGCAGTATTTT. Encoded protein: CSVEVEATGTGAWRTDTQYF.

This clone came up once. The rearrangement joins TRBV19 to TRBJ2-1; D might be TRBD2 (5 bases). The V and J ends lost 9 bases and 5 bases respectively, with 32 bases between them. CDR1 and CDR2 (germline): LNHDA, SQIVND (reference sequence). CDR3 length: 19 residues. This chain's CDR3 is CASQVPPTRGSWSHNEQFF. In nucleotides, the CDR3 is TGTGCCAGCCAGGTCCCCCCCACACGAGGGAGTTGGAGCCACAATGAGCAGTTCTTC.

Concerning this clone itself: Other DNA sequences of this sample code for an identical CDR3. The chain combines TRBV2 with TRBJ2-7, with a tentative D call TRBD1 (6 bases). The CDR3 is made up of 12 amino acids. Germline values: CDR1 SNHLY, CDR2 FYNNEI. V was cut by 6 bases and J by 2 bases, with 8 bases left in between. The CDR3 DNA follows: TGTGCCAGCAGACAGGGAACCTACGAGCAGTACTTC. The encoded protein is CASRQGTYEQYF.

The chain has TRBV5-1 and TRBJ1-1; 7 bases map to TRBD1. This CDR3 comprises 14 residues. CDR1 and CDR2 (germline): SGHRS, YFSETQ. V trimming: 0 bases; J trimming: 1 base; junction bases outside the gene matches: 0. The CDR3 here is CASSLGDRNTEAFF. As DNA, the CDR3 is TGCGCCAGCAGCTTGGGGGACAGGAACACTGAAGCTTTCTTT.

The table lists this clone with a count of one. V gene TRBV7-2 combines with J gene TRBJ2-2; 9 bases agree with TRBD2. V was pared by 6 bases and J by 7 bases, with 9 bases of the junction left unmatched. Germline CDR1 SGHTA, CDR2 FQGNSA. The CDR3 totals 15 residues. The CDR3 region has the DNA TGTGCCAGCAGGCCTCCGGGACTAGCAGGCGGGGAGCTGTTTTTT. Its protein product is CASRPPGLAGGELFF.

This clone has only one observation. CDR3 sequence (DNA): TGCAGCGTTCAGGGGATGAACACTGAAGCTTTCTTT. This sequence encodes CSVQGMNTEAFF. This chain joins TRBV29-1 and TRBJ1-1; the D gene is possibly TRBD1 (6 bases). In germline, CDR1 is SQVTM, CDR2 ANQGSEA. There are 12 residues in the CDR3. V was cut by 5 bases and J by 0 bases, with 7 bases left in between.

The chain carries TRBV24-1 and TRBJ1-2; D unresolved. Germline CDR1 and CDR2: KGHDR and SFDVKD. The length of the CDR3 is 14 residues. Trimming shortened V by 6 bases and J by 8 bases, and 18 bases separated the two germline ends. The CDR3 coding sequence is TGTGCCACCAGTTCCCCCGGCACACCGGGGGGCTACACCTTC. Translating gives CATSSPGTPGGYTF.

The V gene is TRBV7-8, the J gene TRBJ2-3, with D perhaps TRBD2 (6 bases). The germline V gene encodes CDR1 SGHVS and CDR2 FQNEAQ. The CDR3 is 15 residues long. Trimming cost V 4 bases and J 4 bases, with 15 bases left between them. The DNA for the CDR3 is TGTGCCAGCAGCTACGGGGGAGTGGGGGCAGATACGCAGTATTTT. This gives the protein CASSYGGVGADTQYF.

Remarks on this clone: The junction departs from the called germline gene at one end, perhaps through a read error. This chain joins TRBV30 and TRBJ2-1, with D possibly being TRBD2 (5 bases). Germline V gene sequence: CDR1 GTSNPN, CDR2 SVGIG (reference sequence). This CDR3 comprises 12 residues. The CDR3 is CAWSPPGGPHLF. CDR3 coding DNA: TGTGCCTGGAGTCCTCCAGGAGGCCCCCACCTCTTC.